A single sample gave rise to the 6 T cell receptor beta chains below, sequenced in a study of molecular identifiers for immune sequencing clone quantification. TCRdb independently ran MiXCR on the PCR reads; one entry per CDR3 protein. The table includes about 640,000 distinct CDR3 sequences, 15% to 20% detected once. The sample taken for sequencing was naive CD8+ T cells from blood, with Jurkat cell RNA spiked in. Subset of the sample: FACS-sorted CD8+CD4-CCR7+CD45RA+ naive T cells. The receptors were sampled from a human donor in good health. Some libraries in this study had Jurkat cell RNA spiked in.

The rearrangement uses TRBV19 and TRBJ1-4; perhaps TRBD1 as D (5 bases). Germline CDR1 reads LNHDA; CDR2 reads SQIVND (reference sequence). The CDR3 loop spans 13 amino acids. Deletions cut 5 bases from V and 5 bases from J, with 9 bases between. In nucleotides, the CDR3 is TGTGCCAGTAGTCTGACAGTCAATGAAAAACTGTTTTTT. Translated, it gives CASSLTVNEKLFF.

This clonotype was counted ten times or more. This chain uses TRBV27 with TRBJ2-3, with D perhaps TRBD2 (6 bases). The germline gives CDR1 MNHEY, CDR2 SMNVEV (reference sequence). V was pared by 1 base and J by 1 base, with 18 bases between. This CDR3 has 18 residues. Here the CDR3 DNA reads TGTGCCAGCAGTTTATTCTGGAGCGAGGGGACTGGCACAGATACGCAGTATTTT. Translated, it gives CASSLFWSEGTGTDTQYF.

This clonotype was detected many times. The CDR3 region has the DNA TGTGCCTGGTCCTCCGGGACAGTTGCCTACGAGCAGTACTTC. Translated: CAWSSGTVAYEQYF. The gene calls are TRBV30 and TRBJ2-7, with 7 positions matching TRBD1. The CDR3 is made up of 14 amino acids. CDR1 is GTSNPN, CDR2 SVGIG, per germline (reference sequence). V gave up 5 bases and J gave up 2 bases; unmatched junction bases: 9.

This clonotype has ten or more counts. This chain uses TRBV5-1 with TRBJ2-7, with D possibly being TRBD1 or TRBD2 (6 bases each). Between the trimmed V and J ends, which lost 4 bases and 6 bases, there was a span of 23 bases. The V gene's germline CDR1 is SGHRS and CDR2 YFSETQ. The CDR3 loop spans 16 amino acids. The DNA of the CDR3 is TGCGCCAGCAGCGTAGAACCCGGGACCGGGGGCCTCGAGCAGTACTTC. This sequence encodes CASSVEPGTGGLEQYF.

The table lists this clonotype with many counts. CDR3 loop: CASSVGDRDSNQPQHF. CDR3 DNA sequence: TGTGCCAGCAGCGTAGGGGACAGGGATAGCAATCAGCCCCAGCATTTT. The gene calls are TRBV9 and TRBJ1-5; 9 bases match TRBD1. Germline assignment: CDR1 SGDLS and CDR2 YYNGEE. CDR3 length equals 16 residues. V lost 0 bases and J lost 0; bases outside the gene matches: 1. Full variable domain (outside the CDR3, taken from reference TRBV9 and TRBJ1-5): DSGVTQTPKHLITATGQRVTLRCSPRSGDLSVYWYQQSLDQGLQFLIQYYNGEERAKGNILERFSAQQFPDLHSELNLSSLELGDSALYFCASSVGDRDSNQPQHFGDGTRLSIL.

This clonotype appeared many times. The chain recombines TRBV13 with TRBJ2-7; 15 bases are shared with TRBD2. Germline V lookup: CDR1 PRHDT, CDR2 FYEKMQ (reference sequence). Trimming removed 5 bases from V and 3 bases from J; junction bases left unmatched: 8. This CDR3 is 17 amino acids long. The CDR3 sequence is CASSPGLAGGPGYEQYF. CDR3 coding DNA: TGTGCCAGCAGCCCTGGACTAGCGGGAGGGCCAGGCTACGAGCAGTACTTC. The full variable domain, in which reference TRBV13 and TRBJ2-7 provide the parts outside the CDR3, is AAGVIQSPRHLIKEKRETATLKCYPIPRHDTVYWYQQGPGQDPQFLISFYEKMQSDKGSIPDRFSAQQFSDYHSELNMSSLELGDSALYFCASSPGLAGGPGYEQYFGPGTRLTVT.